This T cell receptor (beta chain) comes out of a study of radiotherapy plus CTLA-4 blockade in lung cancer. This CDR3 is 10 amino acids long. Trimming removed 4 bases at V and 3 bases at J, with 3 bases between. Per germline, CDR1 SQVTM and CDR2 ANQGSEA. Profiling relied on immunoSEQ multiplex PCR, and the TCRdb table lists in-frame clones only, not all of them. The sample carries tens of thousands of clones, roughly 86% recorded once. Chemo-refractory metastatic non-small-cell lung cancer patients were treated with focal radiation plus CTLA-4 blockade with ipilimumab. The TCR comes from a human donor with non-small cell lung cancer that progressed on radiotherapy plus ipilimumab. This chain uses TRBV29-1 with TRBJ2-5; D not certain. The specimen comprised peripheral blood, sampled from a patient treated with radiotherapy plus ipilimumab. This CDR3 is CSVGEETQYF. In DNA, the CDR3 is TGCAGCGTTGGTGAAGAGACCCAGTACTTC.